The 29 T cell receptor beta chains reported below all come from one sample, sequenced in a study of T cell changes during pregnancy in multiple sclerosis. Data came from immunoSEQ multiplex PCR; TCRdb stores just in-frame clones and leaves some out. The table has around 40,000 clones, approximately 90% seen once. The starting material was CD4+ T cells from peripheral blood mononuclear cells, obtained before pregnancy. The receptors here all came from a female donor with multiple sclerosis, enrolled in a pregnancy study.

The rearrangement joins TRBV14 to TRBJ2-7; perhaps TRBD2 as D (5 bases). Per the germline V gene, CDR1 is SGHDN and CDR2 is FVKESK. The CDR3 spans 14 residues. V was cut by 4 bases and J by 2 bases, with 12 bases left in between. The CDR3 DNA reads TGTGCCAGCAGCCGCTCGGGATTCCCCTACGAGCAGTACTTC. It specifies CASSRSGFPYEQYF. Filled out from reference TRBV14 and TRBJ2-7, the complete variable domain reads EAGVTQFPSHSVIEKGQTVTLRCDPISGHDNLYWYRRVMGKEIKFLLHFVKESKQDESGMPNNRFLAERTGGTYSTLKVQPAELEDSGVYFCASSRSGFPYEQYFGPGTRLTVT.

This chain links TRBV7-8 with TRBJ1-3; D gene uncertain. Germline values: CDR1 SGHVS, CDR2 FQNEAQ. The CDR3 runs to 16 residues. Trimming left V 4 bases short and J 1 base short, with 14 bases between. The CDR3 here is CASSSVRGKSGNTIYF. In DNA, the CDR3 is TGTGCCAGCAGCTCGGTCCGGGGTAAATCTGGAAACACCATATATTTT.

The chain uses TRBV7-9 and TRBJ2-1, with TRBD1 matching over 8 bases. The CDR3 contains 14 residues. CDR1 and CDR2 from the germline V gene are SEHNR and FQNEAQ (reference sequence). Trimming removed 1 base from V and 6 bases from J; junction bases left unmatched: 2. The CDR3 sequence: CASSLGTGINEQFF. The CDR3 DNA follows: TGTGCCAGCAGCTTAGGGACAGGGATCAATGAGCAGTTCTTC.

The V gene is TRBV5-1, the J gene TRBJ2-1, with a tentative D call TRBD2 (5 bases). CDR1 and CDR2 from the germline V gene are SGHRS and YFSETQ. V was pared by 5 bases and J by 0 bases, with 12 bases between. The CDR3 sequence is 15 residues long. The DNA of the CDR3 is TGCGCCAGCAGACCCTTTGGGAGCTCCTACAATGAGCAGTTCTTC. Protein: CASRPFGSSYNEQFF.

This chain connects TRBV5-1 to TRBJ2-3; 11 positions agree with TRBD2. Germline V gene data show CDR1 as SGHRS and CDR2 as YFSETQ. This CDR3 is 16 amino acids long. V gave up 0 bases and J gave up 4 bases; unmatched junction bases: 4. The CDR3 sequence is CASSLEVAGGADTQYF. The DNA for the CDR3 is TGCGCCAGCAGCTTGGAGGTAGCGGGGGGGGCAGATACGCAGTATTTT.

V is TRBV19 and J is TRBJ1-3; D is unresolved. The CDR3 has 14 amino acids. CDR1 is LNHDA and CDR2 is SQIVND in the germline V gene (reference sequence). V lost 10 bases to trimming and J lost 0 bases, with 13 bases between them. The DNA of the CDR3 is TGTGCCACGCGGGTAGGGATCTCTGGAAACACCATATATTTT. It codes for CATRVGISGNTIYF.

The V gene is TRBV2, the J gene TRBJ1-1; possible D gene TRBD1, 6 bases. V lost 7 bases, J lost 7 bases, and 16 bases lay in between. The germline V gene has CDR1 SNHLY and CDR2 FYNNEI. The length of the CDR3 is 13 residues. CDR3: CASKWGQGFEAFF. In DNA, the CDR3 is TGTGCCAGCAAATGGGGGCAGGGGTTTGAAGCTTTCTTT. The whole variable domain, filled in from reference TRBV2 and TRBJ1-1, reads EPEVTQTPSHQVTQMGQEVILRCVPISNHLYFYWYRQILGQKVEFLVSFYNNEISEKSEIFDDQFSVERPDGSNFTLKIRSTKLEDSAMYFCASKWGQGFEAFFGQGTRLTVV.

The chain is built from TRBV29-1 and TRBJ2-1; D possibly corresponds to TRBD1 (5 bases). The CDR3 consists of 17 residues. Germline CDR1 is SQVTM and CDR2 is ANQGSEA. Trimming left V 2 bases short and J 2 bases short, with 19 bases between. The CDR3 region has the DNA TGCAGCGTTGAATTGAATCAGCAGGGTACTACCTACAATGAGCAGTTCTTC. Translation: CSVELNQQGTTYNEQFF.

The chain combines TRBV11-3 with TRBJ2-1; no definite D call. The CDR3 consists of 14 residues. Germline values: CDR1 SGHNT, CDR2 YENEEA. The V and J ends lost 0 bases and 6 bases respectively, with 9 bases between them. The CDR3 nucleotides are TGTGCCAGCAGCTTAGATCTGAGCCGCAATGAGCAGTTCTTC. Translating it yields CASSLDLSRNEQFF.

The V and J genes are TRBV4-2 and TRBJ1-4, with 7 bases identical to TRBD1. The CDR3 runs 15 residues. CDR1 and CDR2 (germline): LGHNA, YNFKEQ. V lost 5 bases to trimming and J lost 1 base; unmatched junction nucleotides: 4. The CDR3 loop reads CASSSHRGTNEKLFF. For the CDR3, the DNA is TGTGCCAGCAGCTCACACAGGGGAACTAATGAAAAACTGTTTTTT.

The CDR3 bases are TGTGCCAGCAGCTTGGAGGGGCGCATCACAGATACGCAGTATTTT. Protein: CASSLEGRITDTQYF. The rearrangement joins TRBV5-6 to TRBJ2-3, with TRBD1 as a possible D gene (5 bases). The CDR3 is 15 residues long. Per germline, CDR1 SGHDT and CDR2 YYEEEE. V was trimmed by 0 bases and J by 2 bases, leaving 10 bases between them.

This chain joins TRBV27 and TRBJ1-2; D is unresolved. Trimming removed 8 bases from V and 4 bases from J, with 8 bases in between. The germline gives CDR1 MNHEY, CDR2 SMNVEV (reference sequence). The CDR3 spans 11 residues. The CDR3 loop is CASGAFYGYTF. CDR3 nucleotides: TGTGCCAGCGGAGCTTTCTATGGCTACACCTTC.

The chain links TRBV15 to TRBJ2-7; 7 positions match TRBD1. Trimming removed 6 bases from V and 4 bases from J; junction bases left unmatched: 9. The CDR3 length is 14 residues. Germline V gene sequence: CDR1 LNHNV, CDR2 YYDKDF (reference sequence). The CDR3 nucleotides read TGTGCCACCAGTGAGGGGGCGACATCATACGAGCAGTACTTC. It codes for CATSEGATSYEQYF.

The rearrangement links TRBV7-2 to TRBJ1-6; TRBD1 matches 9 bases. Trimming took 6 bases from V and 4 from J; bases not matched to a gene: 7. The CDR3 consists of 16 residues. Germline V gene sequence: CDR1 SGHTA, CDR2 FQGNSA. The CDR3 DNA sequence: TGTGCCAGCAGGACCGGGACAGGGCTGTATAATTCACCCCTCCACTTT. Translation: CASRTGTGLYNSPLHF.

The gene calls are TRBV5-1 and TRBJ1-6; 8 bases map to TRBD1. The V gene end was trimmed by 6 bases and the J gene end by 7 bases; junction bases not matched to a gene: 3. Germline V gene lookup returns CDR1 SGHRS and CDR2 YFSETQ. The CDR3 length is 13 residues. The CDR3 nucleotides are TGCGCCAGCACCGGACAGGGAAATTCACCCCTCCACTTT. This gives the protein CASTGQGNSPLHF.

J is TRBJ2-1 and V is TRBV29-1; TRBD2 matches 10 bases. CDR1 is SQVTM, CDR2 ANQGSEA, per germline. The CDR3 has 16 amino acids. V was clipped by 3 bases and J by 2 bases; unmatched bases: 7. The CDR3 sequence is CSVEVLAGDAYNEQFF. The CDR3 nucleotides read TGCAGCGTTGAGGTCCTAGCGGGGGACGCCTACAATGAGCAGTTCTTC.

V gene TRBV10-3 combines with J gene TRBJ2-7; 9 positions agree with TRBD2. Germline CDR1 is ENHRY and CDR2 is SYGVKD. The CDR3 consists of 15 residues. Germline trimming cut 7 bases from V and 0 bases from J; bases unmatched to any gene: 7. This CDR3 is CAIKRSGGSSYEQYF. The DNA for the CDR3 is TGTGCCATCAAACGGAGCGGGGGGAGCTCCTACGAGCAGTACTTC.

This chain uses TRBV18 with TRBJ1-3; the D is unclear. Germline CDR1 reads KGHSH; CDR2 reads LQKENI. The V gene lost 3 bases and the J gene lost 0 bases, with 9 bases spanning the gap. The CDR3 runs 15 residues. The CDR3 DNA reads TGTGCCAGCTCACCCGCGATTCTCTCTGGAAACACCATATATTTT. Protein: CASSPAILSGNTIYF.

The rearrangement links TRBV18 to TRBJ2-5; D might be TRBD2 (5 bases). The CDR3 has 15 amino acids. Between the trimmed V and J ends, which lost 0 bases and 4 bases, there was a span of 12 bases. Per germline, CDR1 KGHSH and CDR2 LQKENI. The CDR3 loop reads CASSPPNPAGETQYF. CDR3 coding DNA: TGTGCCAGCTCACCACCGAACCCGGCGGGAGAGACCCAGTACTTC.

J is TRBJ1-1 and V is TRBV5-1; D is undetermined. This CDR3 is 14 amino acids long. The V gene lost 4 bases and the J gene lost 4 bases, with 14 bases spanning the gap. Germline CDR1 is SGHRS and CDR2 is YFSETQ. CDR3 in DNA: TGCGCCAGCAGCCCGGGCCCGCGGGGCACTGAAGCTTTCTTT. Translated, it gives CASSPGPRGTEAFF.

V gene TRBV7-9 combines with J gene TRBJ2-1; 12 positions match TRBD2. After removal of 2 bases from V and 5 bases from J, the junction contained 7 bases not matched to a gene. Germline V gives CDR1 SEHNR, CDR2 FQNEAQ (reference sequence). CDR3 length: 17 amino acids. Here the CDR3 reads CASSLRPLAGGNNEQFF. CDR3 coding DNA: TGTGCCAGCAGCTTACGCCCACTAGCGGGGGGAAACAATGAGCAGTTCTTC.

This rearrangement joins TRBV5-1 to TRBJ1-2; D perhaps matches TRBD1 (5 bases). Looked up from germline, CDR1 is SGHRS and CDR2 is YFSETQ. Trimming pared 4 bases from V and 4 bases from J, leaving 11 bases between. CDR3 length: 13 residues. CDR3 nucleotide sequence: TGCGCCAGCAGCGCGACAGAAAGCTATGGCTACACCTTC. It is translated as CASSATESYGYTF.

The rearrangement links TRBV18 to TRBJ1-5; D call uncertain. Germline-derived CDR1 and CDR2 are KGHSH and LQKENI. With 2 bases removed from V and 2 bases from J, the gap between germline ends came to 7 bases. This CDR3 comprises 14 residues. The CDR3 region has the DNA TGTGCCAGCTCACCAGGGCCCCGCAATCAGCCCCAGCATTTT. Translated: CASSPGPRNQPQHF.

The gene calls are TRBV5-1 and TRBJ2-3, with TRBD1 identical over 8 bases. Germline-derived CDR1 and CDR2 are SGHRS and YFSETQ. This CDR3 has 17 amino acids. The V segment lost 0 bases and the J segment 4 bases; nucleotides outside the gene matches: 10. CDR3 bases: TGCGCCAGCAGCTTGGAGGGGACAGGTGGGCTCGCAGATACGCAGTATTTT. It encodes CASSLEGTGGLADTQYF. Full variable domain (missing parts from reference TRBV5-1 and TRBJ2-3): KAGVTQTPRYLIKTRGQQVTLSCSPISGHRSVSWYQQTPGQGLQFLFEYFSETQRNKGNFPGRFSGRQFSNSRSEMNVSTLELGDSALYLCASSLEGTGGLADTQYFGPGTRLTVL.

The chain employs TRBV5-6 and TRBJ1-2; 7 bases are shared with TRBD1. The CDR3 consists of 15 residues. J was trimmed by 0 bases and V by 4 bases; bases with no gene match: 6. Germline lookup yields CDR1 SGHDT and CDR2 YYEEEE. CDR3 DNA sequence: TGTGCCAGCAGCCCCTTAACAGGGGCTAACTATGGCTACACCTTC. As protein: CASSPLTGANYGYTF.

The chain combines TRBV4-3 with TRBJ2-3; D perhaps matches TRBD1 (6 bases). The CDR3 extends over 16 amino acids. Germline V gene lookup returns CDR1 LGHNA and CDR2 YSLEER. V lost 4 bases, J lost 2 bases, and 16 bases lay in between. The CDR3 loop is CASSPVEWGHTDTQYF. DNA for the CDR3: TGCGCCAGCAGCCCGGTAGAATGGGGGCACACAGATACGCAGTATTTT.

The rearrangement joins TRBV28 to TRBJ1-2; a weak D match, TRBD1 (6 bases). Germline V gene data show CDR1 as MDHEN and CDR2 as SYDVKM. This CDR3 region has 13 residues. Deletions cut 6 bases from V and 4 bases from J, with 12 bases between. CDR3 bases: TGTGCCAGCAGGTTGGGACACCCCTATGGCTACACCTTC. Protein sequence: CASRLGHPYGYTF.

This chain uses TRBV5-6 with TRBJ1-3; possible D gene TRBD1, 6 bases. The CDR3 has 13 amino acids. Germline-derived CDR1 and CDR2 are SGHDT and YYEEEE. V lost 2 bases and J lost 3, with 6 bases in between. Here the CDR3 reads CASSLQGGNTIYF. The CDR3 DNA is TGTGCCAGCAGCTTACAGGGTGGAAACACCATATATTTT.

The genes are TRBV28 and TRBJ2-1, with 9 bases that match TRBD2. V lost 6 bases and J lost 0; bases outside the gene matches: 12. There are 18 residues in the CDR3. CDR1 and CDR2 from the germline V gene are MDHEN and SYDVKM. This chain's CDR3 is CASSRLSGGTSSYNEQFF. In DNA, the CDR3 is TGTGCCAGCAGCCGACTAAGCGGGGGGACTTCCTCCTACAATGAGCAGTTCTTC. Full variable domain (remainder filled in from reference TRBV28 and TRBJ2-1): DVKVTQSSRYLVKRTGEKVFLECVQDMDHENMFWYRQDPGLGLRLIYFSYDVKMKEKGDIPEGYSVSREKKERFSLILESASTNQTSMYLCASSRLSGGTSSYNEQFFGPGTRLTVL.